One sample yielded the 23 T cell receptor beta chains listed below, sequenced in a study of blood T cell repertoires in COVID-19. The protocol was immunoSEQ multiplex PCR, while the TCRdb copy is restricted to in-frame clones and leaves out a portion. The table lists 150,000 to 200,000 clones, 80% of them singletons. The specimen sequenced was peripheral blood. The receptors originated from a man between 60 and 75 years old with acute or convalescent COVID-19.

The chain uses TRBV29-1 and TRBJ1-2; no definite D call. V dropped 6 bases and J dropped 3 bases, with 11 bases sitting between them. The CDR3 has 12 residues. The V gene's germline CDR1 is SQVTM and CDR2 ANQGSEA. The CDR3 region is CSVAEGYYGYTF. The CDR3 DNA reads TGCAGCGTCGCAGAGGGATACTATGGCTACACCTTC.

DNA of the CDR3: TGTGCCAGCGGCCCGGGAGGGGCTGTTTATTATAGCAATCAGCCCCAGCATTTT. Translated, it gives CASGPGGAVYYSNQPQHF. The rearrangement links TRBV11-2 to TRBJ1-5; a possible D gene is TRBD1 (5 bases). V shed 8 bases and J shed 0 bases, with 23 bases lying between them. CDR1 is SGHAT, CDR2 FQNNGV, per germline. The CDR3 consists of 18 residues.

The rearrangement links TRBV27 to TRBJ2-1, with 12 bases lining up with TRBD2. The CDR3 is 18 amino acids. Germline V lookup: CDR1 MNHEY, CDR2 SMNVEV (reference sequence). V was pared by 6 bases and J by 6 bases, with 15 bases of the junction left unmatched. The CDR3 DNA follows: TGTGCCAGCAGCCTAATCTACTCTAGCGGGGGGGGCCCCAATGAGCAGTTCTTC. As protein: CASSLIYSSGGGPNEQFF.

The chain links TRBV15 to TRBJ1-5; D uncertain. V lost 0 bases to trimming and J lost 5 bases, with 5 bases between them. CDR1 and CDR2 (germline): LNHNV, YYDKDF (reference sequence). The CDR3 consists of 13 residues. The CDR3 reads CATSRELDQPQHF. Here the CDR3 DNA reads TGTGCCACCAGCAGAGAATTAGATCAGCCCCAGCATTTT.

The J gene is TRBJ2-3, the V gene TRBV14; 9 nucleotides match TRBD2. The trim removed 7 bases at V and 5 bases at J, leaving 13 bases unmatched. The length of the CDR3 is 16 residues. CDR1 is SGHDN and CDR2 is FVKESK in the germline V gene. CDR3 amino acids: CASNSRLAGRIDTQYF. The CDR3 DNA reads TGTGCCAGCAATTCAAGGCTAGCGGGGAGAATAGATACGCAGTATTTT.

The J gene is TRBJ1-6, the V gene TRBV4-3; 8 bases match TRBD1. V was pared by 4 bases and J by 4 bases, with 6 bases of the junction left unmatched. The germline V gene has CDR1 LGHNA and CDR2 YSLEER. The CDR3 consists of 16 residues. CDR3 DNA sequence: TGCGCCAGCAGCCTTTGGACAGGGCATTATAATTCACCCCTCCACTTT. Its translation: CASSLWTGHYNSPLHF.

The chain combines TRBV19 with TRBJ2-1; 12 positions agree with TRBD2. Germline CDR1 and CDR2: LNHDA and SQIVND (reference sequence). The V gene end was trimmed by 2 bases and the J gene end by 7 bases; junction bases not matched to a gene: 6. This CDR3 is built from 16 residues. This CDR3 is CASSILAGGPGNEQFF. CDR3 DNA: TGTGCCAGTAGTATACTAGCGGGAGGGCCAGGAAATGAGCAGTTCTTC.

This chain joins TRBV5-1 and TRBJ2-1; TRBD2 matches 10 bases. Germline V lookup: CDR1 SGHRS, CDR2 YFSETQ. The junction had 3 bases not matched to a gene; V was cut back by 1 base and J by 5 bases. This CDR3 is built from 15 residues. Written as DNA, the CDR3 is TGCGCCAGCAGCTTGACTAGCGGGGTCAACAATGAGCAGTTCTTC. Translation gives CASSLTSGVNNEQFF.

The chain joins TRBV11-2 to TRBJ2-7; D is uncertain. The CDR3 is 16 residues long. Deletions cut 2 bases from V and 5 bases from J, with 19 bases between. Germline loops: CDR1 SGHAT, CDR2 FQNNGV. The CDR3 region is CASSLSPERSKDEQYF. The CDR3 DNA follows: TGTGCCAGCAGCTTATCCCCGGAGCGTAGTAAGGACGAGCAGTACTTC.

This clone was observed a handful of times. J is TRBJ1-5 and V is TRBV6-2 or TRBV6-3; D is perhaps TRBD1 (5 bases). Germline CDR1 reads MNHEY; CDR2 reads SVGEGT. The CDR3 runs 18 residues. V shed 4 bases and J shed 5 bases, with 24 bases lying between them. The CDR3 loop is CASSSSMGGGPLDQPQHF. The CDR3 DNA sequence: TGTGCCAGCAGTTCCTCGATGGGGGGGGGACCCCTCGATCAGCCCCAGCATTTT.

The chain recombines TRBV7-7 with TRBJ2-1, with TRBD2 identical over 8 bases. J gave up 7 bases and V 4 bases, and 9 bases lay outside the gene matches. CDR1 SSHAT and CDR2 FNYEAQ come from the germline V gene (reference sequence). CDR3 length equals 15 residues. CDR3 in amino acids: CASSSTVAGQNEQFF. The CDR3 DNA follows: TGTGCCAGCAGCTCAACAGTAGCGGGGCAAAATGAGCAGTTCTTC.

Only one count was recorded for this clone. Other DNA sequences from this sample encode an identical CDR3 as well. V is TRBV19 and J is TRBJ2-7, with D perhaps TRBD1 (6 bases). The V and J ends lost 3 bases and 0 bases respectively, with 9 bases between them. The germline V gene has CDR1 LNHDA and CDR2 SQIVND (reference sequence). CDR3 length equals 14 residues. CDR3 sequence reads: CASSIQGSSYEQYF. For the CDR3, the DNA is TGTGCCAGTAGTATTCAGGGGAGCTCCTACGAGCAGTACTTC.

This clone has a handful of counts. V is TRBV2 and J is TRBJ2-3, with 7 bases identical to TRBD2. The CDR3 spans 21 residues. Germline V CDR1 and CDR2: SNHLY, FYNNEI. J gave up 0 bases and V 1 base, and 19 bases lay outside the gene matches. CDR3 nucleotides: TGTGCCAGCAGTGAAGAATTAGGGAGGGGTGGAAGTCCCCGTAGCACAGATACGCAGTATTTT. Protein sequence: CASSEELGRGGSPRSTDTQYF.

This rearrangement joins TRBV29-1 to TRBJ2-1; maybe TRBD1 (5 bases). This CDR3 region has 13 residues. Germline V lookup: CDR1 SQVTM, CDR2 ANQGSEA. The CDR3 region has the DNA TGCACCTCCCCGATCTTAGGGGAACATGAGCAGTTCTTC. It translates to CTSPILGEHEQFF.

The rearrangement joins TRBV6-1 to TRBJ1-5; a weak D match, TRBD1 (6 bases). Germline V CDR1 and CDR2: MNHNS, SASEGT. Deletions cut 2 bases from V and 9 bases from J, with 14 bases between. CDR3 size: 14 residues. For the CDR3, the DNA is TGTGCCAGCAGTGAATGGGGGGGGCGGGGGCCCCAGCATTTT. Amino acid sequence: CASSEWGGRGPQHF.

This clone has at least ten counts. This chain links TRBV7-6 with TRBJ1-1; 12 bases line up with TRBD1. The junction had 8 bases not matched to a gene; V was cut back by 2 bases and J by 1 base. The CDR3 consists of 18 residues. CDR1 and CDR2 from the germline V gene are SGHVS and FNYEAQ. This chain's CDR3 is CASSLTPRDRGQNTEAFF. The CDR3 DNA reads as TGTGCCAGCAGCTTAACCCCCAGGGACAGGGGGCAGAACACTGAAGCTTTCTTT.

With respect to this clone: This may be a read error: a much more frequent sequence differs by one nucleotide. The sample carries other DNA sequences with the same CDR3. CDR3 loop: CAISVDRNTEAFF. The CDR3 region has the DNA TGTGCCATCAGTGTTGACAGGAACACTGAAGCTTTCTTT. V gene TRBV10-3 combines with J gene TRBJ1-1, with D maybe TRBD1 (5 bases). Germline V gene lookup returns CDR1 ENHRY and CDR2 SYGVKD. Trimming stripped 4 bases from V and 1 base from J, with 7 bases between. The CDR3 has 13 residues.

The chain joins TRBV21-1 to TRBJ1-2; the table gives TRBD1 as D, unverified against the DNA. TRBV21-1 is noted as a pseudogene. This CDR3 is built from 16 residues. The CDR3 DNA reads as TGTGCCAGCAGCAATGAACCGGGACAGGATACTTATGGCTACACCTTC. Encoded protein: CASSNEPGQDTYGYTF.

The chain employs TRBV19 and TRBJ1-1, with D perhaps matching TRBD1 (6 bases). The V gene's germline CDR1 is LNHDA and CDR2 SQIVND (reference sequence). V lost 6 bases to trimming and J lost 2 bases, with 10 bases between them. The CDR3 runs 13 residues. Here the CDR3 DNA reads TGTGCCAGTAGGGACAGAATTAACACTGAAGCTTTCTTT. Translating it yields CASRDRINTEAFF. Full variable domain (missing parts from reference TRBV19 and TRBJ1-1): DGGITQSPKYLFRKEGQNVTLSCEQNLNHDAMYWYRQDPGQGLRLIYYSQIVNDFQKGDIAEGYSVSREKKESFPLTVTSAQKNPTAFYLCASRDRINTEAFFGQGTRLTVV.

J is TRBJ2-7 and V is TRBV30, with D perhaps matching TRBD1 (6 bases). CDR3 length: 15 amino acids. CDR1 is GTSNPN, CDR2 SVGIG, per germline (reference sequence). V was cut by 7 bases and J by 2 bases, with 21 bases left in between. CDR3 coding DNA: TGTGCCTCCAGGTGGCCAGGGGATAGTGCCTACGAGCAGTACTTC. This gives the protein CASRWPGDSAYEQYF. Full variable domain (outside the CDR3, taken from reference TRBV30 and TRBJ2-7): SQTIHQWPATLVQPVGSPLSLECTVEGTSNPNLYWYRQAAGRGLQLLFYSVGIGQISSEVPQNLSASRPQDRQFILSSKKLLLSDSGFYLCASRWPGDSAYEQYFGPGTRLTVT.

V and J are TRBV10-3 and TRBJ1-2; D unclear. Trimming removed 2 bases from V and 0 bases from J, with 13 bases in between. The CDR3 contains 16 residues. The germline CDR1 and CDR2 sequences are ENHRY and SYGVKD. CDR3 sequence reads: CAISEGSRSANYGYTF. In nucleotides, the CDR3 is TGTGCCATCAGTGAGGGTAGTAGGAGTGCTAACTATGGCTACACCTTC.

This clone was seen more than once but under ten times. The V and J genes are TRBV5-1 and TRBJ2-7, with D tentatively TRBD2 (6 bases). Trimming left V 2 bases short and J 0 bases short, with 9 bases between. Germline V lookup: CDR1 SGHRS, CDR2 YFSETQ. The CDR3 covers 14 residues. This CDR3 is CASSFAGSSYEQYF. In DNA, the CDR3 is TGCGCCAGCAGCTTTGCGGGAAGCTCCTACGAGCAGTACTTC.

This clone was recorded a few times. This chain uses TRBV5-1 with TRBJ1-2; 9 bases are shared with TRBD1. This CDR3 region has 14 residues. CDR1 is SGHRS and CDR2 is YFSETQ in the germline V gene. V shed 4 bases and J 6 bases; nucleotides not matched to a gene: 7. CDR3 sequence (DNA): TGCGCCAGCAGCCCCCAGGGACAGGGACATGGCTACACCTTC. This gives the protein CASSPQGQGHGYTF.